One sample yielded the 9 T cell receptor beta chains listed below, sequenced in a study of cytomegalovirus exposure and HLA in healthy donors. It was with 60 Vbeta and 13 Jbeta primers that the PCR ran. TCRdb's copy holds only in-frame clones and misses some; the assay was immunoSEQ multiplex PCR. The data contain 130,000 or so clones, roughly 87% of them singletons. The sequenced sample was PBMCs. The receptor source for this set is a woman under 30 in good health and CMV-seronegative.

Here the CDR3 reads CASSIQISNQPQHF. In DNA, the CDR3 is TGTGCCAGTAGTATACAGATAAGCAATCAGCCCCAGCATTTT. This chain joins TRBV19 and TRBJ1-5; D gene unclear. This CDR3 comprises 14 residues. Germline V gene data show CDR1 as LNHDA and CDR2 as SQIVND (reference sequence). V was cut by 2 bases and J by 1 base, with 6 bases left in between.

The rearrangement links TRBV6-5 to TRBJ1-5; D not resolved. CDR1 MNHEY and CDR2 SVGAGI come from the germline V gene. The CDR3 sequence is 15 residues long. Trimming took off 4 bases at V and 2 bases at J, with 12 bases between the two ends. DNA of the CDR3: TGTGCCAGCAGTTTATACCACGGTGGCAATCAGCCCCAGCATTTT. This encodes CASSLYHGGNQPQHF.

In this sample, this clone turned up once. The rearrangement uses TRBV9 and TRBJ2-5, with 11 bases that match TRBD2. Germline CDR1 and CDR2: SGDLS and YYNGEE. CDR3 length: 17 residues. After removal of 0 bases from V and 5 bases from J, the junction contained 9 bases not matched to a gene. CDR3 sequence reads: CASSVGSSGGAGETQYF. The CDR3 DNA is TGTGCCAGCAGCGTAGGGAGTAGCGGGGGGGCCGGGGAGACCCAGTACTTC.

This rearrangement joins TRBV10-3 to TRBJ2-2; 9 nucleotides line up with TRBD1. Germline-derived CDR1 and CDR2 are ENHRY and SYGVKD. CDR3 length: 16 residues. V lost 3 bases and J lost 5; bases outside the gene matches: 7. For the CDR3, the DNA is TGTGCCATCAGTGACTCAAACAGGGGGCGGACCGGGGAGCTGTTTTTT. As protein: CAISDSNRGRTGELFF.

This chain uses TRBV19 with TRBJ1-2, with D maybe TRBD1 (6 bases). Trimming removed 6 bases from V and 3 bases from J, with 11 bases in between. CDR3 size: 13 residues. The germline V gene has CDR1 LNHDA and CDR2 SQIVND (reference sequence). The DNA of the CDR3 is TGTGCCAGTAGCTACAGGGTGGACTATGGCTACACCTTC. It is translated as CASSYRVDYGYTF.

V usage is TRBV7-2 and J usage is TRBJ1-1, with D uncertain. The length of the CDR3 is 15 residues. The germline V and J ends were trimmed by 1 base and 2 bases, with 11 bases remaining between them. Germline V gene lookup returns CDR1 SGHTA and CDR2 FQGNSA. The CDR3 sequence is CASSLGGSGNTEAFF. The CDR3 DNA sequence: TGTGCCAGCAGCTTAGGAGGCTCGGGTAACACTGAAGCTTTCTTT. The complete variable domain, with remaining parts taken from reference TRBV7-2 and TRBJ1-1, reads GAGVSQSPSNKVTEKGKDVELRCDPISGHTALYWYRQSLGQGLEFLIYFQGNSAPDKSGLPSDRFSAERTGGSVSTLTIQRTQQEDSAVYLCASSLGGSGNTEAFFGQGTRLTVV.

This sequence joins TRBV11-1 and TRBJ2-5, with D perhaps TRBD2 (5 bases). Germline-derived CDR1 and CDR2 are SGHAT and FQDESV (reference sequence). Trimming shortened V by 4 bases and J by 5 bases, and 14 bases separated the two germline ends. This CDR3 comprises 14 residues. The chain's CDR3 is CASSSRARGETQYF. CDR3 in DNA: TGTGCCAGCAGCTCCCGGGCCCGAGGGGAGACCCAGTACTTC.

The genes are TRBV5-6 and TRBJ1-2; TRBD1 is a possible D gene (5 bases). The CDR3 length is 13 residues. Germline V lookup: CDR1 SGHDT, CDR2 YYEEEE. V was cut by 5 bases and J by 2 bases, with 10 bases left in between. The CDR3 bases are TGTGCCAGCAGACCGACAGAGAACTATGGCTACACCTTC. Translating it yields CASRPTENYGYTF.

The chain links TRBV7-8 to TRBJ1-2; TRBD1 aligns across 10 bases. With V trimmed by 7 bases and J by 6 bases, 17 bases remained unmatched. Germline assignment: CDR1 SGHVS and CDR2 FQNEAQ. This CDR3 contains 17 residues. CDR3 bases: TGTGCCAGCAAAGGAACCCCTTGGACAGGGGGACGAGATGGCTACACCTTC. This gives the protein CASKGTPWTGGRDGYTF.